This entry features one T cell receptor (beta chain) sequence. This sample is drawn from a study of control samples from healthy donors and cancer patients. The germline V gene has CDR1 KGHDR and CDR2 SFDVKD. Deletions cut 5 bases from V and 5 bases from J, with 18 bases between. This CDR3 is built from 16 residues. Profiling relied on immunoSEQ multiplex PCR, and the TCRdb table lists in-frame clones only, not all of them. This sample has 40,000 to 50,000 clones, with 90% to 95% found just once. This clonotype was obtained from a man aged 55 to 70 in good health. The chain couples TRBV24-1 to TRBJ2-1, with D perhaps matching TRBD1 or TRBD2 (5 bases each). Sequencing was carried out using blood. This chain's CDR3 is CATSGYKRTNHNEQFF. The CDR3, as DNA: TGTGCCACCAGTGGATATAAGCGGACAAATCACAATGAGCAGTTCTTC.